A single sample is the source of the 10 T cell receptor beta chains below, sequenced in a study of cytomegalovirus exposure and HLA in healthy donors. PCR involved 60 Vbeta and 13 Jbeta primers. Sequencing used immunoSEQ multiplex PCR; TCRdb keeps in-frame clones, though not all of them. Altogether fewer than 75,000 clones are present, 83% being singletons, with the ten largest covering approximately 4.3%. The sample was PBMCs. The source of these receptors is a young man in good health and CMV-seronegative.

The gene calls are TRBV10-2 and TRBJ2-1; D gene ambiguous. The CDR3 spans 16 residues. V was pared by 3 bases and J by 2 bases, with 14 bases between. The germline CDR1 and CDR2 sequences are WSHSY and SAAADI. CDR3 nucleotides: TGCGCCAGCAGTGATACGAGGAGCCCCCCCTACAATGAGCAGTTCTTC. It is translated as CASSDTRSPPYNEQFF.

This clone appeared once. The chain joins TRBV10-2 to TRBJ1-3, with D maybe TRBD1 (6 bases). V lost 0 bases, J lost 4 bases, and 7 bases lay in between. Germline V gives CDR1 WSHSY, CDR2 SAAADI. The CDR3 runs 14 residues. In DNA, the CDR3 is TGCGCCAGCAGTGAGTCAGGGGGAGGAAACACCATATATTTT. Amino acid sequence: CASSESGGGNTIYF.

The genes are TRBV27 and TRBJ2-1; D is ambiguous. This CDR3 region has 14 residues. Germline assignment: CDR1 MNHEY and CDR2 SMNVEV (reference sequence). The ends were cut back, 6 bases at V and 2 bases at J, with 11 bases in the middle. The CDR3 nucleotides read TGTGCCAGCAGGATCAGGCCCACCTACAATGAGCAGTTCTTC. It codes for CASRIRPTYNEQFF.

The gene calls are TRBV10-1 and TRBJ2-7, with a tentative D call TRBD2 (6 bases). The CDR3 is 16 residues long. CDR1 is WNHNN, CDR2 SYGVQD, per germline (reference sequence). The ends were cut back, 2 bases at V and 7 bases at J, with 21 bases in the middle. The CDR3 nucleotides read TGCGCCAGCAGTGAGACCGGGGGACTCGGAGCGAGGGAGCAGTACTTC. It specifies CASSETGGLGAREQYF.

The chain combines TRBV11-1 with TRBJ1-1; 7 bases are shared with TRBD1. CDR3 size: 16 residues. Per the germline V gene, CDR1 is SGHAT and CDR2 is FQDESV (reference sequence). Trimming removed 0 bases from V and 8 bases from J; junction bases left unmatched: 12. The CDR3 sequence is CASSLAGTVGFSEAFF. CDR3 DNA: TGTGCCAGCAGCTTAGCGGGGACAGTCGGCTTTTCGGAAGCTTTCTTT.

The chain has TRBV5-4 and TRBJ2-6, with 9 positions matching TRBD2. Germline-derived CDR1 and CDR2 are SGHNT and YYREEE (reference sequence). Trimming at V came to 4 bases and at J to 0 bases, leaving 5 bases not matched to a gene. The CDR3 loop spans 17 amino acids. The DNA of the CDR3 is TGTGCCAGCAGCCCACTAGCGGGCAGCTCTGGGGCCAACGTCCTGACTTTC. Encoded protein: CASSPLAGSSGANVLTF.

The chain uses TRBV10-3 and TRBJ2-7; 14 bases map to TRBD2. Unmatched junction bases numbered 1, after V lost 9 bases and J lost 3 bases. Per germline, CDR1 ENHRY and CDR2 SYGVKD. The CDR3 is 13 amino acids. The chain's CDR3 is CAIGTSGGYEQYF. For the CDR3, the DNA is TGTGCCATTGGGACTAGCGGGGGCTACGAGCAGTACTTC.

This chain links TRBV27 with TRBJ2-7; TRBD2 matches 10 bases. The CDR3 has 15 amino acids. Germline lookup yields CDR1 MNHEY and CDR2 SMNVEV (reference sequence). With V trimmed by 4 bases and J by 6 bases, 9 bases remained unmatched. The CDR3, as DNA: TGTGCCAGCAGTTACCTGGCTAGCGGGAGTGGCGAGCAGTACTTC. Encoded protein: CASSYLASGSGEQYF.

This clone showed up just a few times. The chain couples TRBV9 to TRBJ2-6, with a tentative D call TRBD1 (6 bases). This CDR3 is built from 15 residues. Germline CDR1 is SGDLS and CDR2 is YYNGEE. Trimming took off 0 bases at V and 4 bases at J, with 8 bases between the two ends. In nucleotides, the CDR3 is TGTGCCAGCAGCGTAGCAGGGACAGGGGCCAACGTCCTGACTTTC. It is translated as CASSVAGTGANVLTF.

This chain uses TRBV10-2 with TRBJ1-6, with D tentatively TRBD1 (5 bases). The V end was cut by 9 bases, the J end by 8 bases, with 14 bases between. CDR1 WSHSY and CDR2 SAAADI come from the germline V gene. This CDR3 is 13 amino acids long. This chain's CDR3 is CASSNWGDSPLHF. CDR3 in DNA: TGCGCCAGTAGCAATTGGGGGGATTCACCCCTCCACTTT.